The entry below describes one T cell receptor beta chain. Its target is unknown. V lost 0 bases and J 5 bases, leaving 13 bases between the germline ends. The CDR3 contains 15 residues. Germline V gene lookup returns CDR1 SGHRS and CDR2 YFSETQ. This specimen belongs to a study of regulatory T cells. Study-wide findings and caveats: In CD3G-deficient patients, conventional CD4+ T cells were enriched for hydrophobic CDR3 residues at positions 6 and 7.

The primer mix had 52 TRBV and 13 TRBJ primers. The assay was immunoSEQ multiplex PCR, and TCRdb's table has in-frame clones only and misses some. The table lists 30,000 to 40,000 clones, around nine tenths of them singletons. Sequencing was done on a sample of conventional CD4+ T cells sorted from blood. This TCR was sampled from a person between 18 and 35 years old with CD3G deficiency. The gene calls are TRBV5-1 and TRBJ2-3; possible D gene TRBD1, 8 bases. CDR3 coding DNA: TGCGCCAGCAGCTTGGTGACAGGGGAGGGAGATACGCAGTATTTT. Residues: CASSLVTGEGDTQYF.